The source of this TCR beta chain is a study of CD8+CD57+ T cells in acquired aplastic anemia. Study details: Mean yield of DNA from sorted CD4+ and CD8+ cells was 3 to 3.5 ug.

CD8+CD57+ cell expansion, shown by flow cytometry, had occurred in the patients selected for sequencing. Severe acquired aplastic anemia affected all patients. Patients were therapy-naive when their blood was sampled. This clonotype was observed many times. Germline V gene lookup returns CDR1 LNHDA and CDR2 SQIVND (reference sequence). V dropped 5 bases and J dropped 4; count of bases not matched to a gene: 7. The CDR3 is made up of 14 amino acids. TCR beta VDJ combinations and CDR3 sequences were profiled from genomic DNA. MiXCR was run by TCRdb on the reads, yielding one entry per CDR3 protein. This sample has about 170,000 distinct CDR3 sequences, with roughly 43% found just once.

V is TRBV19 and J is TRBJ1-1; 7 bases are shared with TRBD1. This TCR derives from a human donor with aplastic anemia. The sequencing sample was made of sorted CD4+, CD8+, or CD8+CD57+ T cells (not recorded which) from PBMCs. The CDR3 loop is CASSDRTGRTEAFF. CDR3 sequence (DNA): TGTGCCAGTAGTGACCGGACAGGACGCACTGAAGCTTTCTTT.